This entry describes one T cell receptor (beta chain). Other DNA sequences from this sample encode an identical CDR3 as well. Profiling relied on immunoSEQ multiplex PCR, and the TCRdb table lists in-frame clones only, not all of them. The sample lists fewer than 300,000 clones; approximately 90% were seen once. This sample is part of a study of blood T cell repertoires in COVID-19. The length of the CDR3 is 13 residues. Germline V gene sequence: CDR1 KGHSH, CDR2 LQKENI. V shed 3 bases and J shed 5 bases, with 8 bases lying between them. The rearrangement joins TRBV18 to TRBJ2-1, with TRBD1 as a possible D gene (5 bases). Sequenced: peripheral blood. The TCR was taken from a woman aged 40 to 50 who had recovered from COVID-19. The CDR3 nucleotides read TGTGCCAGCTCACCGGCCAGGGACAATGAGCAGTTCTTC. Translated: CASSPARDNEQFF.